This T cell receptor beta chain emerged from a study of tumor and adjacent non-tumor tissue in lung cancer. Study results and caveats: Top 100 clones took a larger repertoire share in normal lung. Tumor TCR diversity, when higher, was linked to shorter survival.

TCRbeta libraries were built with three rounds of nested PCR, modified from ARM-PCR. TCRdb independently ran MiXCR on the multiplex PCR reads; one entry per CDR3 protein. The repertoire holds tens of thousands of distinct CDR3 sequences, with more than 55% as singletons. About this clonotype: Its antigen is unknown. An end of the junction does not agree with germline; a read error may underlie this.

Germline lookup yields CDR1 MGHRA and CDR2 YSYEKL. The CDR3 length is 15 residues. The template was RNA from unsorted bulk tissue. The normal lung tissue was taken more than 3 cm from the tumor edge. Between August and November 2014, newly diagnosed, chemotherapy-naive lung cancer patients underwent thoracic surgery in China. Material for sequencing was distant non-tumor lung tissue. The gene calls are TRBV4-1 and TRBJ1-1; 8 bases align to TRBD1. The source is an older woman with non-small cell lung cancer. CDR3 residues: CASSQDRGRLAEAYF. CDR3 nucleotides: TGCGCCAGCAGCCAAGACAGGGGGCGGTTGGCTGAAGCTTACTTC.